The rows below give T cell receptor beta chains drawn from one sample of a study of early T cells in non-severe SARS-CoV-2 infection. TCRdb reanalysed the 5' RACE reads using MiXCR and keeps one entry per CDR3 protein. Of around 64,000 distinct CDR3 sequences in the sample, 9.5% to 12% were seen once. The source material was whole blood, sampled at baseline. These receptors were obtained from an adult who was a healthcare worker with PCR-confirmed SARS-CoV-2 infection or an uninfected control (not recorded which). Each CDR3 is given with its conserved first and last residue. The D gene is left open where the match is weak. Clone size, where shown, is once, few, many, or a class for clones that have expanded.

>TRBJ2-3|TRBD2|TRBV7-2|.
TGTGCCAGCAGATCACTTTGGCGGCACCTAGCGGGGGTCACAGATACGCAGTATTTT
CASRSLWRHLAGVTDTQYF
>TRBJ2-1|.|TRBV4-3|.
TGCGCCAGCAGCCAAGAGGGGAGCTCCTACAATGAGCAGTTCTTC
CASSQEGSSYNEQFF
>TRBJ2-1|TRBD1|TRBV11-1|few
TGTGCCAGCAGTTTCCAGCCGACAGGGGACAATGAGCAGTTCTTC
CASSFQPTGDNEQFF
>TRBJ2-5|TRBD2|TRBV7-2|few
TGTGCCAGCAGCTTACTAGCGGGAGGGTTTGAGACCCAGTACTTC
CASSLLAGGFETQYF
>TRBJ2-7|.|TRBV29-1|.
TGCAGCGTTGCGGACAGCATCGAGCAGTACTTC
CSVADSIEQYF
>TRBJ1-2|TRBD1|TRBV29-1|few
TGCAGCGTTGACAAGGGGGCGAGATATGGCTACACCTTC
CSVDKGARYGYTF
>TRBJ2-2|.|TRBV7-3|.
TGTGCCAGCAGCTTAACGAAGGGCCCAGCGGGCGGGGAGCTGTTTTTT
CASSLTKGPAGGELFF
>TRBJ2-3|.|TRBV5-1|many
TGCGCCAGCAGCTTGAATAACGGGGGCACAGATACGCAGTATTTT
CASSLNNGGTDTQYF
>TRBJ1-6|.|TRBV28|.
TGTGCCAGCAGTACCGAGGGAAATTCACCCCTCCACTTT
CASSTEGNSPLHF
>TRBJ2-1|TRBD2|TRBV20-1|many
TGCAGTGCTAGGCGGACTAGCCAAATCAGATCGGACAATGAGCAGTTCTTC
CSARRTSQIRSDNEQFF
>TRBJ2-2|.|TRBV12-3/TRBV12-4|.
TGTGCCAGCAGTTTGTTTGTCGGGGAGCTGTTTTTT
CASSLFVGELFF
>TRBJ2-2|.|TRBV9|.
TGTGCCAGCTCCACAGGGGGGGCTAACACCGGGGAGCTGTTTTTT
CASSTGGANTGELFF
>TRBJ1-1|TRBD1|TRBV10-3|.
TGTGCCATCACCGGACAGGGGTGGGCTGAAGCTTTCTTT
CAITGQGWAEAFF
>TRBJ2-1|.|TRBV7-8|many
TGTGCCAGCAGCTTCGGGACTCCGAATGAGCAGTTCTTC
CASSFGTPNEQFF
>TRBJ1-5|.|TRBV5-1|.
TGCGCCAGCAGCTTGGGGACGGTGGGTAGCAATCAGCCCCAGCATTTT
CASSLGTVGSNQPQHF
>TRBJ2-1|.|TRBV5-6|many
TGTGCCAGCAGCTTGTTAGGGAGTTCCTACAATGAGCAGTTCTTC
CASSLLGSSYNEQFF
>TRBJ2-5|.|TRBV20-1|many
TGCTCAACCCAACTCTGGTCGCAAGAGACCCAGTACTTC
CSTQLWSQETQYF
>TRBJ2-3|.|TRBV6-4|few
TGTGCCAGCAGCGGCGACGGGAGCACAGATACGCAGTATTTT
CASSGDGSTDTQYF
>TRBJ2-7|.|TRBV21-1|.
TGTGCCAGCAGCAAAGTGAAGGCCCCGAGCTCCTACGAGCAGTACTTC
CASSKVKAPSSYEQYF
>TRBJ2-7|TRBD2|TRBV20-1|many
TGCAGTGCTAGCCCATCTAGCGGGGGGGCCTACGAGCAGTACTTC
CSASPSSGGAYEQYF
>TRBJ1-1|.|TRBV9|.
TGTGCCAGCAGCGTAGGCGCCGGGGCGGAGAGAGCTTTCTTT
CASSVGAGAERAFF
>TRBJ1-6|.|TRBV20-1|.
TGCAGTGCTAGGGCAACTACCGGTAATTCACCCCTCCACTTT
CSARATTGNSPLHF
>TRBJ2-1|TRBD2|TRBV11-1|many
TGTGCCAGCAGCTTACTGGGGACTAGCGGATACAATGAGCAGTTCTTC
CASSLLGTSGYNEQFF
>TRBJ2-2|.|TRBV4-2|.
TGTGCCAGCAGCCAAGGACTGGGGGACACCGGGGAGCTGTTTTTT
CASSQGLGDTGELFF
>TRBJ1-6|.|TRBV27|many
TGTGCCAGCAGTTTCGCTAATTATAATTCACCCCTCCACTTT
CASSFANYNSPLHF
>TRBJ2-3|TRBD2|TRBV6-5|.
TGTGCCAGCAGGCGCGGAGCGGGGGTAACAGATACGCAGTATTTT
CASRRGAGVTDTQYF
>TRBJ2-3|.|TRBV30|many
TGTGCCTGGACCTTAACAGATACGCAGTATTTT
CAWTLTDTQYF
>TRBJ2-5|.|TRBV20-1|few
TGCAGTGCCCCCCCTCAGGGCCAAGAGACCCAGTACTTC
CSAPPQGQETQYF
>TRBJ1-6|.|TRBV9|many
TGTGCCAGCAGCGTAACAGGGTTTGGTAATTCACCCCTCCACTTT
CASSVTGFGNSPLHF
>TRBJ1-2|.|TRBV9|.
TGTGCCAGCAGCGTAGTGGGGCAGATGGATGGCTACACCTTC
CASSVVGQMDGYTF
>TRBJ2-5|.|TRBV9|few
TGTGCCAGCAGCGTATATAGGCTTATATTTGAAGAGACCCAGTACTTC
CASSVYRLIFEETQYF
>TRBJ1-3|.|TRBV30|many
TGTGCCTGGAGACAGGATCCTGGAAACACCATATATTTT
CAWRQDPGNTIYF
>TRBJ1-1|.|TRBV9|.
TGTGCCAGCAGCGTAAACATCCTGAACACTGAAGCTTTCTTT
CASSVNILNTEAFF
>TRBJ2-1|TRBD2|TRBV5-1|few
TGCGCCAGCAGCATTAGCGGGAGGTCCTATGAGCAGTTCTTC
CASSISGRSYEQFF
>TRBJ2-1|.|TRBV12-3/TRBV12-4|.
TGTGCCAGCAGTAAAAGGGATCGACATGACAATGAGCAGTTCTTC
CASSKRDRHDNEQFF
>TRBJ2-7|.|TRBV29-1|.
TGCAGCGTTGGGGAGGCCCTCTGGAACGAGCAGTACTTC
CSVGEALWNEQYF
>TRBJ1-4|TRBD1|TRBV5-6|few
TGTGCCAGCAGCACGACAGGGATTCGTAATGAAAAACTGTTTTTT
CASSTTGIRNEKLFF
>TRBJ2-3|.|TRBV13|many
TGTGCCAGCAGCTTGACAACCCGCGGGAATACGCAGTATTTT
CASSLTTRGNTQYF
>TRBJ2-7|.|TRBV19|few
TGTGCCAGTAGTGTGACAGTTTCCTACGAGCAGTACTTC
CASSVTVSYEQYF
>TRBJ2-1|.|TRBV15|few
TGTGCCACCTCTGAGAAGTCCTACTCCTACAATGAGCAGTTCTTC
CATSEKSYSYNEQFF
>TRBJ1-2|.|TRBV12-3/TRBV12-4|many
TGTGCCAGCACCCGGGGCCGGAGCCGGAGCTATGGCTACACCTTC
CASTRGRSRSYGYTF
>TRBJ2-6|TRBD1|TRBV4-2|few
TGTGCCAGCAGCCATGCCGGACAGGGGCGCTCTGGGGCCAACGTCCTGACTTTC
CASSHAGQGRSGANVLTF
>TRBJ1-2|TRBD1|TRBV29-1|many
TGCAGCGTTAGGACAGGGTCCGGCTATGGCTACACCTTC
CSVRTGSGYGYTF
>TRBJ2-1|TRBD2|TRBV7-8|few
TGTGCCAGCAGCTTCAGGCGGGGGGGGCCCGGTGAGCAGTTCTTC
CASSFRRGGPGEQFF
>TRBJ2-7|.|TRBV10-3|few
TGTGCCATCAGCGTCGGTTACGAGCAGTACTTC
CAISVGYEQYF
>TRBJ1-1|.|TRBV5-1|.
TGCGCCAGCAGCTCCACAATCGGGGCGACCTTTGAAGCTTTCTTT
CASSSTIGATFEAFF
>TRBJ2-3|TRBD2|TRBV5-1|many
TGCGCCAGCAGCCATACCGGGACTAGCGGGGGGACAGATACGCAGTATTTT
CASSHTGTSGGTDTQYF
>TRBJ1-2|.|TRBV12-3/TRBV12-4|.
TGTGCCAGCAGTTTAGCGCTCAGTAACTATGGCTACACCTTC
CASSLALSNYGYTF